Below, 24 T cell receptor beta chains from the same sample are listed, as sequenced in a study of blood T cell repertoires in COVID-19. Sequenced by immunoSEQ multiplex PCR; TCRdb stores in-frame clones only, minus some. Among 13,000 to 15,000 clones listed, roughly 80% were seen once. The sample consisted of peripheral blood. The source of these receptors is a human donor in a cohort sampled during active COVID-19.

The chain has TRBV13 and TRBJ1-6, with no clear D. The V and J ends lost 5 bases and 0 bases respectively, with 11 bases between them. The CDR3 has 16 residues. The germline V gene encodes CDR1 PRHDT and CDR2 FYEKMQ (reference sequence). The CDR3 sequence: CASSPKRSSYNSPLHF. The CDR3 DNA follows: TGTGCCAGCAGCCCAAAACGGAGCTCCTATAATTCACCCCTCCACTTT.

This clone was seen a few times. The chain links TRBV19 to TRBJ2-1; TRBD2 matches at 9 bases. CDR1 is LNHDA, CDR2 SQIVND, per germline (reference sequence). J was trimmed by 5 bases and V by 3 bases; bases with no gene match: 5. The CDR3 has 15 amino acids. The CDR3 DNA reads TGTGCCAGTAGTATTTCTAGCGGGGTAAACAATGAGCAGTTCTTC. This sequence encodes CASSISSGVNNEQFF.

This chain joins TRBV7-9 and TRBJ2-3; 10 positions match TRBD2. The CDR3 is 16 amino acids. J gave up 3 bases and V 1 base, and 4 bases lay outside the gene matches. Germline values: CDR1 SEHNR, CDR2 FQNEAQ (reference sequence). The CDR3 sequence is CASSLGGLAITDTQYF. CDR3 DNA: TGTGCCAGCAGCTTAGGGGGACTAGCGATAACAGATACGCAGTATTTT.

The V call is TRBV15, the J call TRBJ2-5, with TRBD2 matching 12 bases. This CDR3 comprises 13 residues. Germline loops: CDR1 LNHNV, CDR2 YYDKDF (reference sequence). Trimming took 11 bases from V and 5 from J; bases not matched to a gene: 6. In DNA form, the CDR3 reads TGTGCCTTGGGGCTAGCGGGAGGGGAGACCCAGTACTTC. Translated: CALGLAGGETQYF.

The gene calls are TRBV3-1 (or the pseudogene TRBV3-2) and TRBJ1-3; D uncertain. The ends were cut back, 2 bases at V and 0 bases at J, with 14 bases in the middle. The CDR3 is made up of 17 amino acids. In germline, CDR1 is LGHDT, CDR2 YNNKEL (reference sequence). CDR3 sequence: CASSQHTEFNSGNTIYF. The DNA of the CDR3 is TGTGCCAGCAGCCAACACACAGAGTTCAACTCTGGAAACACCATATATTTT.

The chain employs TRBV7-9 and TRBJ2-1; possible D gene TRBD2, 6 bases. Germline-derived CDR1 and CDR2 are SEHNR and FQNEAQ (reference sequence). Trimming removed 5 bases at V and 7 bases at J, with 27 bases between. The CDR3 loop spans 18 amino acids. The CDR3 region has the DNA TGTGCCAGCAGCCATAGGGGACTCGCCCTGCAAGCCGTAAATGAGCAGTTCTTC. Amino acid sequence: CASSHRGLALQAVNEQFF.

V usage is TRBV7-2 and J usage is TRBJ2-7; 8 bases line up with TRBD1. The germline gives CDR1 SGHTA, CDR2 FQGNSA. V lost 8 bases to trimming and J lost 5 bases; unmatched junction nucleotides: 14. This CDR3 has 15 residues. CDR3 residues: CASGPGGSLRHEQYF. For the CDR3, the DNA is TGTGCCAGCGGGCCAGGGGGCTCCTTAAGGCACGAGCAGTACTTC.

The chain couples TRBV12-3 or TRBV12-4 to TRBJ2-1; D is unclear. The CDR3 runs to 12 residues. V was clipped by 2 bases and J by 8 bases, with 7 bases between them. The CDR3 nucleotides are TGTGCCAGCAGTTTAAACACCGATGAGCAGTTCTTC. Encoded protein: CASSLNTDEQFF.

The table lists this clone with a count of one. The gene calls are TRBV19 and TRBJ2-7; 8 bases map to TRBD2. Per germline, CDR1 LNHDA and CDR2 SQIVND (reference sequence). Germline trimming cut 4 bases from V and 4 bases from J; bases unmatched to any gene: 6. This CDR3 region has 14 residues. CDR3 loop: CASSKWRGDYEQYF. The CDR3 DNA follows: TGTGCCAGTAGTAAATGGCGGGGGGATTACGAGCAGTACTTC.

The sample holds a few counts of this clone. This chain joins TRBV10-2 and TRBJ2-7; D gene uncertain. The V end lost 3 bases, the J end lost 7 bases, and 13 bases lay between the germline ends. CDR1 is WSHSY, CDR2 SAAADI, per germline. The CDR3 extends over 13 amino acids. The CDR3 loop reads CASSELVETEQYF. DNA for the CDR3: TGCGCCAGCAGTGAATTGGTAGAGACAGAGCAGTACTTC.

The J gene is TRBJ2-5, the V gene TRBV3-1 (or the pseudogene TRBV3-2); D remains ambiguous. Germline CDR1 and CDR2: LGHDT and YNNKEL (reference sequence). The V end was cut by 2 bases, the J end by 2 bases, with 3 bases between. The CDR3 spans 12 residues. The CDR3 loop reads CASSQPQETQYF. The CDR3 nucleotides read TGTGCCAGCAGCCAACCGCAAGAGACCCAGTACTTC.

This clone was counted a few times. The chain links TRBV27 to TRBJ1-6; 9 positions agree with TRBD1. This CDR3 contains 17 residues. Trimming cost V 6 bases and J 2 bases; bases outside gene matches: 8. Germline CDR1 reads MNHEY; CDR2 reads SMNVEV (reference sequence). CDR3 nucleotides: TGTGCCAGCAGAAGAACAGGGGGCGGTACCTATAATTCACCCCTCCACTTT. Amino acid sequence: CASRRTGGGTYNSPLHF.

The V gene is TRBV27, the J gene TRBJ2-3; the match to TRBD1 covers 8 bases. The CDR3 is 15 amino acids. In germline, CDR1 is MNHEY, CDR2 SMNVEV (reference sequence). The ends lost 2 bases at V and 4 bases at J; junction bases unmatched: 5. CDR3 nucleotide sequence: TGTGCCAGCAGTTTACCGGGACAGGAACCAGATACGCAGTATTTT. This codes for CASSLPGQEPDTQYF.

The chain joins TRBV7-8 to TRBJ1-5; 7 bases are a match to TRBD1. The length of the CDR3 is 14 residues. Germline CDR1 SGHVS, CDR2 FQNEAQ. Trimming at V came to 0 bases and at J to 4 bases, leaving 0 bases not matched to a gene. The CDR3 is CASSLATGNQPQHF. Here the CDR3 DNA reads TGTGCCAGCAGCTTAGCGACAGGGAATCAGCCCCAGCATTTT.

With respect to this clone: Other DNA sequences within the sample encode an identical CDR3. This chain connects TRBV9 to TRBJ2-3, with D tentatively TRBD2 (5 bases). CDR1 SGDLS and CDR2 YYNGEE come from the germline V gene. The CDR3 sequence is 16 residues long. With 0 bases removed from V and 2 bases from J, the gap between germline ends came to 13 bases. The CDR3 here is CASSVGERGITDTQYF. The DNA of the CDR3 is TGTGCCAGCAGCGTAGGAGAAAGAGGGATCACAGATACGCAGTATTTT. The variable domain in full, with the rest retrieved from reference TRBV9 and TRBJ2-3, is DSGVTQTPKHLITATGQRVTLRCSPRSGDLSVYWYQQSLDQGLQFLIQYYNGEERAKGNILERFSAQQFPDLHSELNLSSLELGDSALYFCASSVGERGITDTQYFGPGTRLTVL.

This chain connects TRBV5-6 to TRBJ2-5; possible D gene TRBD1, 6 bases. The germline V and J ends were trimmed by 4 bases and 7 bases, with 17 bases remaining between them. CDR1 and CDR2 from the germline V gene are SGHDT and YYEEEE. The CDR3 extends over 14 amino acids. The CDR3 DNA sequence: TGTGCCAGCAGCCAGACAGGTTCGGGTTTGACCCAGTACTTC. Residues: CASSQTGSGLTQYF.

The CDR3 DNA sequence: TGCGCCAGCAGCTTGATAGCCGGGGGGGACACTGAAGCTTTCTTT. As protein: CASSLIAGGDTEAFF. The J gene is TRBJ1-1, the V gene TRBV5-1; the D gene is possibly TRBD1 (5 bases). From germline, CDR1 is SGHRS and CDR2 YFSETQ. V lost 1 base and J lost 3, with 13 bases in between. This CDR3 is 15 amino acids long.

The V and J genes are TRBV27 and TRBJ2-7; 8 bases fit TRBD1. CDR3 length: 14 residues. The germline gives CDR1 MNHEY, CDR2 SMNVEV (reference sequence). V was pared by 4 bases and J by 5 bases, with 7 bases of the junction left unmatched. The CDR3 reads CASSSDRGIHEQYF. CDR3 DNA: TGTGCCAGCAGTTCTGACAGGGGCATCCACGAGCAGTACTTC.

CDR3 loop: CASSPRVAGDEQYF. DNA for the CDR3: TGTGCCAGCAGCCCTCGCGTGGCAGGCGACGAGCAGTACTTC. The J gene is TRBJ2-7, the V gene TRBV7-2; no definite D call. V was clipped by 5 bases and J by 5 bases, with 16 bases between them. Germline CDR1 reads SGHTA; CDR2 reads FQGNSA. There are 14 residues in the CDR3.

The chain is built from TRBV5-4 and TRBJ2-3; TRBD2 matches at 10 bases. Losses at the gene ends were 5 bases for V and 4 bases for J; bases not matched to a gene: 10. Germline loops: CDR1 SGHNT, CDR2 YYREEE (reference sequence). The CDR3 runs to 16 residues. This CDR3 is CASSNLSSGRSDTQYF. As DNA, the CDR3 is TGTGCCAGCAGTAACCTGTCTAGCGGGAGATCAGATACGCAGTATTTT.

The V gene is TRBV4-3, the J gene TRBJ2-1; tentatively, D is TRBD2 (6 bases). Between the trimmed V and J ends, which lost 3 bases and 0 bases, there was a span of 9 bases. Germline V gene data show CDR1 as LGHNA and CDR2 as YSLEER. This CDR3 region has 15 residues. The CDR3 protein is CASSQGDSSYNEQFF. In nucleotides, the CDR3 is TGCGCCAGCAGCCAGGGGGACTCCTCCTACAATGAGCAGTTCTTC.

The genes are TRBV28 and TRBJ1-1; D is unresolved. The CDR3 sequence is 15 residues long. Between the trimmed V and J ends, which lost 1 base and 3 bases, there was a span of 12 bases. Germline lookup yields CDR1 MDHEN and CDR2 SYDVKM. CDR3 loop: CASSLLVASDTEAFF. CDR3 bases: TGTGCCAGCAGTTTATTGGTGGCTTCTGACACTGAAGCTTTCTTT.

The CDR3 here is CAISNQGNTEAFF. CDR3 sequence (DNA): TGTGCCATCAGTAATCAGGGGAACACTGAAGCTTTCTTT. This sequence joins TRBV10-3 and TRBJ1-1; D is possibly TRBD1 (5 bases). The CDR3 is 13 residues long. Trimming removed 5 bases at V and 1 base at J, with 8 bases between. Germline loops: CDR1 ENHRY, CDR2 SYGVKD.

The chain links TRBV30 to TRBJ2-7; 9 nucleotides line up with TRBD2. The CDR3 has 15 residues. Germline V lookup: CDR1 GTSNPN, CDR2 SVGIG (reference sequence). J gave up 4 bases and V 4 bases, and 11 bases lay outside the gene matches. Here the CDR3 reads CAWTLAGVVGYEQYF. In DNA form, the CDR3 reads TGTGCCTGGACTTTAGCGGGAGTGGTTGGTTACGAGCAGTACTTC.